Sequencing of this T cell receptor beta chain was carried out in a study of CD8+CD57+ T cells in acquired aplastic anemia. At the level of the study: Sorted CD4+ and CD8+ cells gave an average of roughly 3.5 ug of DNA.

V dropped 5 bases and J dropped 5; count of bases not matched to a gene: 5. Germline CDR1 is MRHNA and CDR2 is SNTAGT. This CDR3 region has 14 residues. Before being chosen for sequencing, patients had shown CD8+CD57+ cell expansion by flow cytometry. Diagnosis of severe acquired aplastic anemia applied to all patients. General observations from the study: The same twenty-nine CD8+ CDR3 sequences occurred in patients and in controls. Patient and control CD8+ Simpson's diversity was not significantly different.

CDR3 and TCR beta VDJ profiling relied on a genomic DNA template. Each CDR3 protein is one row after TCRdb ran MiXCR on the reads. The sample lists some 200,000 distinct CDR3 sequences; roughly half were seen once. As for this clonotype: The antigen is unknown.

The V call is TRBV6-4, the J call TRBJ2-3; TRBD2 matches 9 bases. The clonotype comes from a human donor with aplastic anemia. The sequenced sample consisted of sorted CD4+, CD8+, or CD8+CD57+ T cells (not recorded which) from PBMCs. In DNA form, the CDR3 reads TGTGCCAGCAGTCCTCCTAGCGGGGAAGATACGCAGTATTTT. Its translation is CASSPPSGEDTQYF.